The clone carrying this T cell receptor (beta chain) appeared a few times. Its antigen is as yet unknown. These data come from a study of response to subunit inactivated influenza vaccine. Overall study results and limits: Seasonal influenza vaccination, on each occasion, was suggested by the authors to recruit few new T cells.

Per the germline V gene, CDR1 is LGHNA and CDR2 is YNFKEQ. V was cut by 3 bases and J by 0 bases, with 10 bases left in between. The CDR3 sequence is 15 residues long. TCRdb redid the calling of the RT-PCR reads with MiXCR, one entry per CDR3 protein. The data contain 600,000 to 700,000 distinct CDR3 sequences, approximately 15% of them seen just once; the ten biggest clones take up less than 9%. Material: PBMCs from blood, obtained around 14 days before vaccination. This sequence joins TRBV4-2 and TRBJ2-3; D is uncertain. The TCR was taken from a man aged 50 or older who received an inactivated influenza vaccine. DNA for the CDR3: TGTGCCAGCAGCCATGATCCGGGTAGCACAGATACGCAGTATTTT. This sequence encodes CASSHDPGSTDTQYF.